The 10 T cell receptor beta chains given below trace back to one sample, sequenced in a study of T-cell memory formation after mild COVID-19. TCRdb analysed the 5' RACE reads with MiXCR anew, one entry per CDR3 protein. The sample lists hundreds of thousands of distinct CDR3 sequences, over 15% occurring once. Source material: PBMCs or a T cell subset sorted from them (not recorded which). Every receptor here comes from an adult woman who had mild COVID-19 (a few samples of this study predate the infection). Cell type and time point are not known.

This clonotype has a single count. V and J are TRBV13 and TRBJ2-3, with D possibly being TRBD2 (5 bases). The CDR3 is made up of 14 amino acids. Trimming stripped 5 bases from V and 0 bases from J, with 9 bases between. CDR1 is PRHDT, CDR2 FYEKMQ, per germline (reference sequence). DNA for the CDR3: TGTGCCAGCAGCCCTGACTATAGCACAGATACGCAGTATTTT. It yields the protein CASSPDYSTDTQYF.

This clonotype came up a few times. The chain carries TRBV5-1 and TRBJ2-2; D not resolved. This CDR3 contains 17 residues. Germline lookup yields CDR1 SGHRS and CDR2 YFSETQ. Trimming shortened V by 0 bases and J by 2 bases, and 14 bases separated the two germline ends. The CDR3 DNA sequence: TGCGCCAGCAGCTTGGCCAAAGGCAGTCCTAACACCGGGGAGCTGTTTTTT. It translates to CASSLAKGSPNTGELFF.

This clonotype was seen more than once but under ten times. This sequence joins TRBV12-3 or TRBV12-4 and TRBJ1-2, with TRBD1 matching 8 bases. The CDR3 is 13 residues long. The trim removed 3 bases at V and 10 bases at J, leaving 7 bases unmatched. The DNA for the CDR3 is TGTGCCAGCAGTTTCGGACAGGGCTTAGTCTACACCTTC. Translated, it gives CASSFGQGLVYTF.

This clonotype appeared a few times. J is TRBJ2-3 and V is TRBV5-1; TRBD2 might be the D (5 bases). Germline lookup yields CDR1 SGHRS and CDR2 YFSETQ. With 5 bases removed from V and 5 bases from J, the gap between germline ends came to 15 bases. This CDR3 comprises 14 residues. CDR3 nucleotides: TGCGCCAGCAGACGATTGGAGGACGGAGATACGCAGTATTTT. Translation gives CASRRLEDGDTQYF.

This clonotype has a handful of counts. J is TRBJ2-1 and V is TRBV11-3; TRBD2 agrees at 8 bases. Germline CDR1 reads SGHNT; CDR2 reads YENEEA. The CDR3 has 16 residues. After removal of 1 base from V and 0 bases from J, the junction contained 2 bases not matched to a gene. CDR3 DNA: TGTGCCAGCAGCTTAGTAGCGGGATTCTCCTACAATGAGCAGTTCTTC. This encodes CASSLVAGFSYNEQFF.

This clonotype came up a few times. The chain uses TRBV7-2 and TRBJ1-2; D possibly corresponds to TRBD1 (6 bases). This CDR3 has 16 amino acids. Between the trimmed V and J ends, which lost 0 bases and 2 bases, there was a span of 13 bases. Germline V gene data show CDR1 as SGHTA and CDR2 as FQGNSA. The CDR3 sequence is CASSLAVGGGNYGYTF. Written as DNA, the CDR3 is TGTGCCAGCAGCTTAGCGGTGGGAGGGGGAAACTATGGCTACACCTTC.

The rearrangement links TRBV29-1 to TRBJ1-1; no clear D gene. The V gene lost 7 bases and the J gene lost 1 base, with 10 bases spanning the gap. This CDR3 comprises 12 residues. Per germline, CDR1 SQVTM and CDR2 ANQGSEA. In DNA form, the CDR3 reads TGCAGCGGTGGGGTGGGGAACACTGAAGCTTTCTTT. Translated: CSGGVGNTEAFF.

The V call is TRBV18, the J call TRBJ2-3; possibly TRBD2 for D (5 bases). The germline V gene encodes CDR1 KGHSH and CDR2 LQKENI. The CDR3 totals 16 residues. V shed 2 bases and J shed 1 base, with 13 bases lying between them. The CDR3 reads CASSPSSGDGTDTQYF. CDR3 DNA: TGTGCCAGCTCACCATCTTCCGGGGATGGCACAGATACGCAGTATTTT.

The genes are TRBV15 and TRBJ2-1; D is uncertain. The CDR3 loop spans 15 amino acids. Germline values: CDR1 LNHNV, CDR2 YYDKDF (reference sequence). The V gene lost 5 bases and the J gene lost 0 bases, with 11 bases spanning the gap. CDR3 coding DNA: TGTGCCACCAGCTGGCTGGAGAGCTCCTACAATGAGCAGTTCTTC. Translating gives CATSWLESSYNEQFF.

This clonotype was recorded a few times. This chain connects TRBV29-1 to TRBJ2-3, with D possibly matching TRBD2 (5 bases). This CDR3 is built from 14 residues. Germline values: CDR1 SQVTM, CDR2 ANQGSEA. With 6 bases removed from V and 2 bases from J, the gap between germline ends came to 15 bases. CDR3 DNA: TGCAGCGTCCCCTTGGGTAGCGTCACAGATACGCAGTATTTT. It is translated as CSVPLGSVTDTQYF.